These 10 T cell receptor beta chains were sequenced from one sample in a study of esophageal squamous cell carcinoma under preoperative chemotherapy. TCRdb re-derived calls from the PCR reads in MiXCR, one entry per CDR3 protein. The table records about 16,000 distinct CDR3 sequences, 40% to 55% of them present only once. Time point meaning: before preoperative PTX-NDP chemotherapy. This specimen was taken from a patient given preoperative chemotherapy. The source is a human donor with esophageal squamous cell carcinoma. The donor label of this sample is uncertain.

This clonotype appeared a single time. The gene calls are TRBV6-1 and TRBJ2-1, with D perhaps matching TRBD2 (6 bases). This CDR3 region has 15 residues. Germline-derived CDR1 and CDR2 are MNHNS and SASEGT. V dropped 1 base and J dropped 10 bases, with 17 bases sitting between them. As DNA, the CDR3 is TGTGCCAGCAGTGAAGAGAGTTCGTCTGGGGGGGAGCAGTTCTTC. Protein sequence: CASSEESSSGGEQFF.

This clonotype was recorded at least ten times. J is TRBJ2-2 and V is TRBV7-3; 7 bases are a match to TRBD1. The V gene end was trimmed by 3 bases and the J gene end by 2 bases; junction bases not matched to a gene: 3. The CDR3 consists of 15 residues. Per germline, CDR1 SGHTA and CDR2 FQGTGA. The CDR3 DNA sequence: TGTGCCAGCAGCTTGGCAGGGGGAAACACCGGGGAGCTGTTTTTT. Translated, it gives CASSLAGGNTGELFF.

The gene calls are TRBV7-2 and TRBJ2-7; tentatively, D is TRBD2 (6 bases). CDR1 and CDR2 from the germline V gene are SGHTA and FQGNSA. The CDR3 covers 15 residues. Trimming removed 2 bases at V and 2 bases at J, with 13 bases between. The CDR3 nucleotides are TGTGCCAGCAGCTTACTCCAGCGGGCAACCTACGAGCAGTACTTC. It specifies CASSLLQRATYEQYF.

This clonotype was counted ten times or more. V is TRBV6-4 and J is TRBJ2-5; D is unclear. V was cut by 3 bases and J by 1 base, with 6 bases left in between. Germline lookup yields CDR1 MRHNA and CDR2 SNTAGT. There are 13 residues in the CDR3. The CDR3, as DNA: TGTGCCAGCAGTGAAGGGCCCCAAGAGACCCAGTACTTC. Translating it yields CASSEGPQETQYF.

V is TRBV7-2 and J is TRBJ2-3; 11 nucleotides align to TRBD2. After removal of 5 bases from V and 5 bases from J, the junction contained 3 bases not matched to a gene. This CDR3 has 14 amino acids. Germline V gives CDR1 SGHTA, CDR2 FQGNSA. The DNA of the CDR3 is TGTGCCAGCAGCCTTGGACTAGCGGGAGATACGCAGTATTTT. Its protein is CASSLGLAGDTQYF.

The rearrangement joins TRBV6-4 to TRBJ2-2; TRBD2 might be the D (5 bases). CDR3 length equals 14 residues. Trimming removed 4 bases at V and 5 bases at J, with 11 bases between. Germline V lookup: CDR1 MRHNA, CDR2 SNTAGT. The CDR3 DNA follows: TGTGCCAGCAGTGTATCAGCGGAGACCGGGGAGCTGTTTTTT. It encodes CASSVSAETGELFF.

The V gene is TRBV7-3, the J gene TRBJ2-3; the D gene is possibly TRBD2 (7 bases). The CDR3 covers 15 residues. Germline CDR1 and CDR2: SGHTA and FQGTGA. The CDR3 nucleotides read TGTGGCGGGGGCGCTACGGGCGGGGAGAAAGAGACGCAGTATTTT. Its translation: CGGGATGGEKETQYF. Full variable domain (outside the CDR3, taken from reference TRBV7-3 and TRBJ2-3): GAGVSQTPSNKVTEKGKYVELRCDPISGHTALYWYRQSLGQGPEFLIYFQGTGAADDSGLPNDRFFAVRPEGSVSTLKIQRTERGDSAVYLCGGGATGGEKETQYFGPGTRLTVL.

V usage is TRBV11-1 and J usage is TRBJ2-7; D call uncertain. The CDR3 runs to 11 residues. CDR1 is SGHAT, CDR2 FQDESV, per germline (reference sequence). Trimming pared 4 bases from V and 2 bases from J, leaving 3 bases between. As DNA, the CDR3 is TGTGCCAGCAGCTCAGCCTACGAGCAGTACTTC. Translation: CASSSAYEQYF.

The rearrangement uses TRBV6-1 and TRBJ2-1; the D call may be TRBD1 or TRBD2 (5 bases each). The CDR3 runs to 15 residues. The V end was cut by 2 bases, the J end by 8 bases, with 16 bases between. Germline CDR1 MNHNS, CDR2 SASEGT. This CDR3 reads CASSEFGAVPHEQFF. The CDR3 region has the DNA TGTGCCAGCAGTGAATTCGGGGCAGTCCCCCATGAGCAGTTCTTC.

This clonotype has more than one count but fewer than ten. The chain couples TRBV24-1 to TRBJ2-5; a possible D gene is TRBD2 (6 bases). CDR1 and CDR2 from the germline V gene are KGHDR and SFDVKD. Trimming took off 11 bases at V and 4 bases at J, with 13 bases between the two ends. This CDR3 region has 12 residues. CDR3 coding DNA: TGTGCCAGCGGGGACGAGAGAGAGACCCAGTACTTC. It yields the protein CASGDERETQYF.